Listed below are T cell receptor beta chains from one sample, sequenced in a study of blood T cell repertoires in COVID-19. The data were produced by immunoSEQ multiplex PCR, yet TCRdb's version contains in-frame clones alone and is incomplete. Counted here are 250,000 to 300,000 clones, nearly 90% occurring once; the ten biggest clones make up about 1%. Sequencing used PBMCs or T cells enriched from blood (not recorded which). The receptors shown here come from a woman younger than 45 who had recovered from COVID-19. CDR3s leave out the opening cysteine and the closing phenylalanine or tryptophan. The order of the fields is V gene, CDR3 protein.

v_gene: TRBV5-1
CDR3aa: ASSLGASGDWVGEQY

v_gene: TRBV29-1
CDR3aa: SVEDKPYEQY

v_gene: TRBV5-4
CDR3aa: ASSLGGGAFNEQF

v_gene: TRBV28
CDR3aa: ASSRRVVTEAF

v_gene: TRBV2
CDR3aa: ASSEVPGLAYTGELF

v_gene: TRBV4-3
CDR3aa: ASSQEEGRNTIY

v_gene: TRBV9
CDR3aa: ASSVGQVNEKLF

v_gene: TRBV29-1
CDR3aa: SVGWRGQETQY

v_gene: TRBV11-2
CDR3aa: ASSPGRPQGLRY

v_gene: TRBV7-9
CDR3aa: ASSLDGFGDSYTQY

v_gene: TRBV4-1
CDR3aa: ASSLHGLAVGYYEQY

v_gene: TRBV27
CDR3aa: ASSERGRLTYEQY

v_gene: TRBV27
CDR3aa: ASSMTSFYEQY

v_gene: TRBV7-2
CDR3aa: ASSSRVASLFYEQY

v_gene: TRBV5-4
CDR3aa: ASSLRVPARSGGNYGYT

v_gene: TRBV10-3
CDR3aa: AIRGNTEAF

v_gene: TRBV3-1/TRBV3-2
CDR3aa: ASSQDTANYGYT

v_gene: TRBV6-6
CDR3aa: ASTNSTGQWDGYT

v_gene: TRBV4-1
CDR3aa: ASSQGGGEQF

v_gene: TRBV18
CDR3aa: ASSPLETGLDMNTEAF

v_gene: TRBV7-2
CDR3aa: ASSRYDTQY

v_gene: TRBV29-1
CDR3aa: SVEGQGYEQY

v_gene: TRBV20-1
CDR3aa: SALEYGYT

v_gene: TRBV19
CDR3aa: ASSSGTGDEQY

v_gene: TRBV14
CDR3aa: ASSHLDRARETQY

v_gene: TRBV5-6
CDR3aa: ASGKEGGALH

v_gene: TRBV7-9
CDR3aa: ASRPAWEAGELF

v_gene: TRBV5-4
CDR3aa: ASSFPGQGRTEAF

v_gene: TRBV10-3
CDR3aa: AISDFMTSGSPNTGELF

v_gene: TRBV3-1/TRBV3-2
CDR3aa: ASSQGLGTSGRFFRETQY

v_gene: TRBV10-3
CDR3aa: AARKGVAGGSTEAF

v_gene: TRBV28
CDR3aa: ASSPTGYFYGYT

v_gene: TRBV30
CDR3aa: AWSVRLIQTIDEQY

v_gene: TRBV27
CDR3aa: ASSPDRMNTEAF

v_gene: TRBV27
CDR3aa: ASSPLTGDTEAF

v_gene: TRBV19
CDR3aa: ASSIPTGEARSNQPQH

v_gene: TRBV9
CDR3aa: ASSVNLGDREFSGANVLT

v_gene: TRBV9
CDR3aa: ASSGGRSGTGYRGHTDTQY

v_gene: TRBV19
CDR3aa: ASSISIGSRGMIAKNIQY

v_gene: TRBV7-6
CDR3aa: ASSLAPVATNEKLF

v_gene: TRBV5-4
CDR3aa: ASSSGLLTSYNEQF

v_gene: TRBV3-1/TRBV3-2
CDR3aa: ASSQPPGRRPLGQY

v_gene: TRBV28
CDR3aa: ASSFQRGVYEQY

v_gene: TRBV18
CDR3aa: ASSLGSQETQY

v_gene: TRBV2
CDR3aa: ASSVRVLISGANVLT

v_gene: TRBV6-6
CDR3aa: ASSYQDLLF

v_gene: TRBV7-2
CDR3aa: ASSLIGVAGGPTDTQY

v_gene: TRBV28
CDR3aa: ASSYVQVESPLH

v_gene: TRBV5-1
CDR3aa: ASTGYAEADTQY

v_gene: TRBV27
CDR3aa: ATHTGTIKNGYT

v_gene: TRBV29-1
CDR3aa: SVEWRGGFGQY

v_gene: TRBV4-1
CDR3aa: ASSHRQGSSYNEQF

v_gene: TRBV27
CDR3aa: ASSLSFPQLAGGSSTDTQY

v_gene: TRBV9
CDR3aa: ASSVSDRAQGWEQY

v_gene: TRBV7-2
CDR3aa: ASSIRRMSQETQY

v_gene: TRBV7-6
CDR3aa: ASSLEVTPFSGNTIY

v_gene: TRBV4-1
CDR3aa: ASSQGVQRTVDEQY